The present T cell receptor beta chain was sequenced within a study of blood T cell repertoires in COVID-19. Study-wide background: The United States, Italy and Spain were the sources of the acute and convalescent COVID-19 samples. PBMCs, B-cell-depleted T cells, or T cells provided the cDNA or gDNA that made up the material.

In the study's own analysis: Cell counts per sample came from amplifying reference gene primers. Assay: immunoSEQ multiplex PCR; the TCRdb copy retains only in-frame clones and omits some. V and J calls and clone size come straight from that table; D and trimming were deduced from the DNA. Of over 600,000 clones listed, just under 90% were seen once; the top ten hold 0.2% to 0.3%. Unmatched junction bases numbered 7, after V lost 3 bases and J lost 7 bases. This CDR3 has 15 amino acids. Per the germline V gene, CDR1 is SGHTS and CDR2 is YDEGEE. In its sample, this clone was seen a few times. V is TRBV5-8 and J is TRBJ1-6; TRBD1 aligns across 7 bases. This TCR came from a young woman with acute or convalescent COVID-19. The sequencing sample was made of peripheral blood. CDR3 sequence (DNA): TGTGCCAGCAGCTCATTGACAGGGTGGAATTCACCCCTCCACTTT. Protein sequence: CASSSLTGWNSPLHF.